This T cell receptor (beta chain) was recorded in a study of cytomegalovirus exposure and HLA in healthy donors. Study conclusions and caveats: DRB1 showed the most TCR associations and HLA-C the fewest in a later analysis, as rates varied by HLA locus.

PCR was performed using 60 Vbeta and 13 Jbeta primers. Here immunoSEQ multiplex PCR was the method, and the copy in TCRdb shows in-frame clones only, minus some. This table has 70,000 to 95,000 clones, more than 75% appearing once. Points on this clone: Its target is not known.

Germline assignment: CDR1 GTSNPN and CDR2 SVGIG (reference sequence). The CDR3 sequence is 14 residues long. The V gene lost 2 bases and the J gene lost 4 bases, with 12 bases spanning the gap. Sequencing used PBMCs. The receptor was derived from a woman aged 40 to 50 in good health and CMV-seropositive. V and J are TRBV30 and TRBJ1-5; tentative D call: TRBD1 (6 bases). Here the CDR3 DNA reads TGTGCCTGGAGTTCCGGGACAAGTAATCAGCCCCAGCATTTT. Its translation is CAWSSGTSNQPQHF.